A selection of T cell receptor beta chains follows, all from one sample in a study of T cell responses to AZD1222 COVID-19 vaccine. Libraries were prepared by immunoSEQ multiplex PCR; TCRdb keeps only in-frame clonotypes and omits some of them. The sample contains some 150,000 clones, about nine tenths of which appear only once. The sample was peripheral blood, taken on day 0 of AZD1222 vaccination. These receptors came from an adult in good health. CDR3s include the opening cysteine and the closing phenylalanine or tryptophan. The D gene is left open where the match is weak. Not all rows give a size; the values are once, few, many and, for expanded clones, a class.

>TRBJ1-2|-|TRBD1|TRBV11-2
CASSLPGTGVGGYTF
TGTGCCAGCAGCTTACCCGGGACAGGGGTTGGTGGCTACACCTTC
>TRBJ2-7|-|-|TRBV27
CAREALVAQSSYEQYF
TGTGCCAGGGAGGCCCTCGTAGCGCAGAGCTCCTACGAGCAGTACTTC
>TRBJ1-1|-|-|TRBV10-3
CAISESPRTAKAFF
TGTGCCATCAGTGAGTCCCCGAGGACAGCGAAAGCTTTCTTT
>TRBJ2-7|few|-|TRBV15
CATSREGGVDEQYF
TGTGCCACCAGCAGAGAAGGGGGGGTAGACGAGCAGTACTTC
>TRBJ2-7|-|-|TRBV6-1
CASSDLADLYEQYF
TGTGCCAGCAGTGATTTGGCTGACCTCTACGAGCAGTACTTC
>TRBJ2-7|-|TRBD1|TRBV19
CATTIGIGTASYEQYF
TGTGCCACCACCATCGGGATCGGGACAGCTTCCTACGAGCAGTACTTC
>TRBJ1-1|-|-|TRBV28
CASQEIAMNTEAFF
TGTGCCAGCCAGGAGATAGCAATGAACACTGAAGCTTTCTTT
>TRBJ1-2|-|-|TRBV28
CASSLGQYYGYTF
TGTGCCAGCAGTTTGGGGCAGTATTATGGCTACACCTTC
>TRBJ2-7|once|TRBD2|TRBV7-8
CASSKGLAGGYGYEQYF
TGTGCCAGCAGCAAAGGACTAGCGGGAGGGTACGGGTACGAGCAGTACTTC
>TRBJ2-1|-|TRBD2|TRBV19
CASSITGGPEQFF
TGTGCCAGTAGTATTACGGGGGGACCCGAGCAGTTCTTC
>TRBJ1-1|-|-|TRBV24-1
CATSDGTVGYKNTEAFF
TGTGCCACCAGTGATGGAACCGTGGGGTATAAAAACACTGAAGCTTTCTTT
>TRBJ2-7|-|-|TRBV14
CASSRRANSYEQYF
TGTGCCAGCAGCAGGAGGGCTAACTCCTACGAGCAGTACTTC
>TRBJ2-2|-|TRBD2|TRBV2
CASSEGLAGVFGNTGELFF
TGTGCCAGCAGTGAGGGGCTAGCGGGAGTTTTTGGAAACACCGGGGAGCTGTTTTTT
>TRBJ1-1|-|-|TRBV11-2
CASSVEGEAFF
TGTGCCAGCAGCGTTGAGGGAGAAGCTTTCTTT
>TRBJ2-7|few|-|TRBV28
CASMSSREQYF
TGTGCCAGCATGTCCTCTCGCGAGCAGTACTTC
>TRBJ2-6|-|-|TRBV28
CASSLNPSGANVLTF
TGTGCCAGCAGTTTAAACCCCTCTGGGGCCAACGTCCTGACTTTC
>TRBJ1-5|-|TRBD1|TRBV27
CASSFRQGDQPQHF
TGTGCCAGCAGTTTTAGACAGGGGGATCAGCCCCAGCATTTT
>TRBJ2-1|-|-|TRBV2
CASSEDGVSYNEQFF
TGTGCCAGCAGTGAAGACGGGGTCTCCTACAATGAGCAGTTCTTC
>TRBJ2-7|-|TRBD2|TRBV3-1/TRBV3-2
CASSQGERETNSCPYEQYF
TGTGCCAGCAGCCAAGGAGAGCGGGAGACCAACTCCTGTCCCTACGAGCAGTACTTC
>TRBJ2-2|-|TRBD2|TRBV19
CASSRTSGSTGELFF
TGTGCCAGTAGTAGGACTAGCGGGAGCACCGGGGAGCTGTTTTTT
>TRBJ2-2|-|TRBD2|TRBV10-3
CAISESGLAGKGELFF
TGTGCCATCAGTGAGTCAGGACTAGCGGGAAAAGGGGAGCTGTTTTTT
>TRBJ1-1|-|-|TRBV4-3
CASSQEDELTEAFF
TGCGCCAGCAGCCAAGAGGATGAACTGACTGAAGCTTTCTTT
>TRBJ1-2|-|TRBD1|TRBV29-1
CSVERQGLVGYTF
TGCAGCGTTGAAAGACAGGGCCTAGTCGGCTACACCTTC
>TRBJ2-5|-|TRBD1|TRBV24-1
CATSGDSKTQYF
TGTGCCACCAGTGGGGACAGTAAGACCCAGTACTTC
>TRBJ2-5|-|TRBD2|TRBV3-1/TRBV3-2
CASSRRTSGRSETQYF
TGTGCCAGCAGCCGTCGGACTAGCGGGAGGTCGGAGACCCAGTACTTC
>TRBJ1-5|-|TRBD1|TRBV28
CASSPHRGRQPQHF
TGTGCCAGCAGCCCTCACAGGGGACGGCAGCCCCAGCATTTT
>TRBJ1-1|-|TRBD1|TRBV12-3/TRBV12-4
CASSLGRGLEAFF
TGTGCCAGCAGTTTAGGCAGGGGGCTTGAAGCTTTCTTT
>TRBJ1-1|-|-|TRBV29-1
CSVNSGSLSTEAFF
TGCAGCGTTAACAGTGGTAGTTTAAGCACTGAAGCTTTCTTT
>TRBJ2-4|few|-|TRBV27
CASSPGRDSNIQYF
TGTGCCAGCAGTCCGGGACGGGACTCAAACATTCAGTACTTC
>TRBJ1-5|-|TRBD1|TRBV6-1
CATDRGREPQHF
TGTGCCACAGACAGGGGAAGGGAGCCCCAGCATTTT
>TRBJ1-1|-|TRBD1|TRBV2
CASTRLQGAHTEAFF
TGTGCCAGCACAAGATTACAGGGGGCTCACACTGAAGCTTTCTTT
>TRBJ1-5|-|-|TRBV4-3
CASSQRINQPQHF
TGCGCCAGCAGCCAACGAATCAATCAGCCCCAGCATTTT
>TRBJ2-1|once|-|TRBV6-5
CASSYGRSYNEQFF
TGTGCCAGCAGTTACGGGCGCTCCTACAATGAGCAGTTCTTC
>TRBJ2-1|-|-|TRBV27
CATSLTPYNEQFF
TGTGCCACCTCCTTAACCCCCTACAATGAGCAGTTCTTC
>TRBJ2-3|-|-|TRBV6-5
CASSRIYNTDTQYF
TGTGCCAGCAGCAGGATCTACAACACAGATACGCAGTATTTT
>TRBJ2-1|-|-|TRBV18
CASSRLGQGNYNEQFF
TGTGCCAGCTCACGGTTGGGGCAGGGGAACTACAATGAGCAGTTCTTC
>TRBJ1-3|-|TRBD1|TRBV5-1
CASRDRGTGNTIYF
TGCGCCAGCAGAGACAGGGGAACTGGAAACACCATATATTTT
>TRBJ2-5|-|-|TRBV7-8
CASSWDSHSGTQYF
TGTGCCAGCAGCTGGGACTCGCACAGTGGGACCCAGTACTTC
>TRBJ1-1|-|TRBD1|TRBV5-8
CASSLRGTGVAAFF
TGTGCCAGCAGCTTGAGAGGGACAGGGGTGGCAGCTTTCTTT
>TRBJ2-1|-|TRBD2|TRBV7-9
CASSLAASGTYNEQFF
TGTGCCAGCAGCTTAGCGGCTAGCGGTACCTACAATGAGCAGTTCTTC
>TRBJ1-1|-|-|TRBV7-9
CASSSTEHTEAFF
TGTGCCAGCAGCTCCACTGAACACACTGAAGCTTTCTTT
>TRBJ2-7|-|TRBD1|TRBV5-5
CASSSGQGRGSF
TGTGCCAGCAGCTCTGGACAGGGTCGGGGTTCCTTC
>TRBJ1-1|-|-|TRBV19
CASSVTGAMNTEAFF
TGTGCCAGTAGTGTGACCGGTGCCATGAACACTGAAGCTTTCTTT
>TRBJ2-6|-|-|TRBV27
CASSFVFSGANVLTF
TGTGCCAGCAGTTTTGTCTTCTCTGGGGCCAACGTCCTGACTTTC
>TRBJ2-3|-|-|TRBV20-1
CSASGGGHTDTQYF
TGCAGTGCTAGTGGCGGGGGCCACACAGATACGCAGTATTTT
>TRBJ1-1|once|-|TRBV9
CASSPRGDTEAFF
TGTGCCAGCAGCCCGCGGGGGGACACTGAAGCTTTCTTT
>TRBJ2-1|-|TRBD2|TRBV7-2
CASSLGTSGSFPNEQFF
TGTGCCAGCAGCCTAGGGACTAGCGGGAGTTTCCCCAATGAGCAGTTCTTC
>TRBJ1-2|once|-|TRBV7-8
CASSSDTYGYTF
TGTGCCAGCAGCTCGGACACCTATGGCTACACCTTC
>TRBJ2-5|-|-|TRBV15
CATSTGLQETQYF
TGTGCCACCAGCACGGGACTGCAAGAGACCCAGTACTTC
>TRBJ1-1|-|-|TRBV4-3
CASSQRTGSTEAFF
TGCGCCAGCAGCCAGCGCACAGGGAGCACTGAAGCTTTCTTT
>TRBJ1-1|-|-|TRBV5-1
CASSLLGTEAFF
TGCGCCAGCAGCTTATTAGGCACTGAAGCTTTCTTT
>TRBJ1-1|-|TRBD1|TRBV28
CASSSGGAASTEAFF
TGTGCCAGCAGTTCAGGGGGCGCAGCGTCCACTGAAGCTTTCTTT
>TRBJ2-2|-|TRBD2|TRBV28
CASSFLGLAGRTGELFF
TGTGCCAGCAGTTTTTTGGGTTTAGCGGGGCGCACCGGGGAGCTGTTTTTT
>TRBJ2-5|-|-|TRBV10-3
CAISSPKETQYF
TGTGCCATCAGCTCCCCAAAAGAGACCCAGTACTTC